The T cell receptor beta chain under discussion was sequenced for a study of blood T cell repertoires in COVID-19 (dated by TCRdb to about 2020). For the wider study: Samples covering the acute and convalescent phases of COVID-19 were provided by collaborators in the United States, Italy and Spain. The prospective study material was composed of cDNA or gDNA derived from T cells, B-cell-depleted T cells, or PBMCs. The samples were drawn from the first 160 participants of the ongoing ImmuneRACE study and from 950 to 1,500 subjects provided by 6 global collaborators. The dataset comprised deeply sampled blood TCRbeta repertoires from subjects exposed to, actively infected with, or recovered from COVID-19. A freely available public database, intended as a resource for researchers studying the immune response to SARS-CoV-2, is where the repertoires were released. Sample metadata almost always included a de-identified subject ID, COVID-19 status, age in years and sex. Where available, HLA class I and class II types were taken from metadata supplied by the sample provider and were not determined by assay-based typing. Findings and caveats that apply to the study as a whole: How much clinical and demographic metadata was included differed by source and by participant, and the metadata was provided uncurated.

TCRbeta CDR3 regions were amplified from genomic DNA using the immunoSEQ Assay, a bias-controlled multiplex PCR. Turning to the authors' computational methods: Within the assay, amplification of reference gene primers was used to estimate how many nucleated cells each sample contained. Sequence reads were collapsed and filtered to measure the absolute abundance of every unique TCRbeta CDR3 rearrangement. For each sample, productive Simpson clonality was calculated as the square root of Simpson's diversity index over productive rearrangements. The table comes from immuneACCESS by way of TCRdb, which keeps in-frame sequences with V and J called. Part of the clones is missing from these tables; in studies checked, under half for an unresolved V gene and the rest for unknown reasons. The V and J calls and clone size come from that table; D and trimming were worked out from the DNA. This sample has about 360,000 clones in its table, and around nine tenths of those were observed once. Under 3% of the sample goes to the ten largest clones.

V has 6 bases trimmed and J has 6 bases trimmed; junction bases matching no gene number 10. The CDR3 numbers 16 residues from cysteine through phenylalanine. Here the CDR3 DNA is all that survives: 48 bases in frame from base 1. The CDR1 and CDR2 encoded by the germline V gene (reference sequence) are LNHDA and SQIVND. Each collaborating institution followed its own protocols to collect whole blood in K2EDTA tubes. Collaborator samples were shipped for TCRbeta analysis as frozen whole blood, isolated PBMCs, or DNA extracted from either sample type. In this sample, this clone turned up a few times. Its antigen remains undetermined. Base qualities are not provided; no much larger clone lies one nucleotide away.

This clonotype originated in a human donor in a cohort sampled during active COVID-19. Sequenced: peripheral blood. This chain joins TRBV19 to TRBJ2-1; TRBD1 aligns with 11 central bases. The CDR3 is CASRGGQGARGNEQFF. The DNA reads TGTGCCAGTAGGGGAGGACAGGGGGCGAGGGGCAATGAGCAGTTCTTC.